The 29 T cell receptor beta chains listed next were all sequenced from one sample in a study of siplizumab effects on memory and regulatory T cells. Assay: immunoSEQ multiplex PCR; the TCRdb copy retains only in-frame clones and omits some. This sample carries 90,000 to 120,000 clones, about 91% of them seen once, and the ten largest clones take around 2.6%. Sequenced: CD4+ T cells sorted from blood. Receptor source: a human donor in good health. Some clones in this sample may be carry-over from other donors' samples.

Only one count was recorded for this clone. The chain joins TRBV28 to TRBJ1-2, with D possibly TRBD1 on 6 matching bases. Trimming took off 2 bases at V and 8 bases at J, with 15 bases between the two ends. The CDR3 spans 14 residues. In germline, CDR1 is MDHEN, CDR2 SYDVKM. The CDR3 loop reads CASSLAGARRGYTF. DNA of the CDR3: TGTGCCAGCAGTTTAGCAGGGGCCAGGAGGGGCTACACCTTC.

J is TRBJ2-3 and V is TRBV19, with 12 bases lining up with TRBD2. There are 16 residues in the CDR3. Germline CDR1 and CDR2: LNHDA and SQIVND (reference sequence). The V gene end was trimmed by 4 bases and the J gene end by 3 bases; junction bases not matched to a gene: 5. This CDR3 reads CASSKPGLAGTDTQYF. The CDR3 DNA reads as TGTGCCAGTAGTAAGCCCGGACTAGCGGGAACAGATACGCAGTATTTT.

In this sample, this clone turned up a few times. V usage is TRBV30 and J usage is TRBJ1-2, with 7 bases aligning to TRBD1. The V gene's germline CDR1 is GTSNPN and CDR2 SVGIG (reference sequence). There are 13 residues in the CDR3. V shed 0 bases and J 8 bases; nucleotides not matched to a gene: 6. Here the CDR3 reads CAWSVQQGIGYTF. The CDR3 DNA sequence: TGTGCCTGGAGTGTACAACAGGGGATAGGCTACACCTTC.

This clone occurred once. The chain has TRBV19 and TRBJ2-5; tentative D call: TRBD1 (6 bases). Trimming removed 7 bases from V and 6 bases from J, with 24 bases in between. Per the germline V gene, CDR1 is LNHDA and CDR2 is SQIVND (reference sequence). The CDR3 loop spans 16 amino acids. The CDR3 is CASTLGGAQRKKTQYF. CDR3 sequence (DNA): TGTGCCAGTACCCTTGGGGGCGCCCAGAGGAAGAAGACCCAGTACTTC.

The gene calls are TRBV28 and TRBJ1-4; D is perhaps TRBD1 (5 bases). Germline assignment: CDR1 MDHEN and CDR2 SYDVKM. The germline V and J ends were trimmed by 6 bases and 0 bases, with 17 bases remaining between them. The CDR3 runs to 17 residues. CDR3 protein: CASSPGAGFATNEKLFF. Here the CDR3 DNA reads TGTGCCAGCAGCCCCGGGGCCGGTTTTGCAACTAATGAAAAACTGTTTTTT.

The chain links TRBV28 to TRBJ1-6; unclear D gene. CDR3 length equals 12 residues. V gave up 8 bases and J gave up 9 bases, with 11 bases separating them. In germline, CDR1 is MDHEN, CDR2 SYDVKM. The CDR3 coding sequence is TGTGCCAGCGGAGGCGGGTCTTCACCCCTCCACTTT. Amino acids: CASGGGSSPLHF.

The CDR3 here is CASSPLGLNEQFF. The CDR3 DNA reads as TGTGCCAGCAGCCCCCTGGGACTCAATGAGCAGTTCTTC. This chain joins TRBV5-6 and TRBJ2-1, with a possible D match to TRBD2 (6 bases). Per germline, CDR1 SGHDT and CDR2 YYEEEE. Trimming left V 4 bases short and J 6 bases short, with 11 bases between. The CDR3 has 13 residues.

The chain links TRBV6-4 to TRBJ1-3; possible D gene TRBD1, 5 bases. The CDR3 runs to 15 residues. Deletions cut 5 bases from V and 3 bases from J, with 14 bases between. Looked up from germline, CDR1 is MRHNA and CDR2 is SNTAGT. The CDR3 bases are TGTGCCAGCAGTCGAGCTGCGGGACGTGGAAACACCATATATTTT. Its translation is CASSRAAGRGNTIYF.

V is TRBV12-5 and J is TRBJ2-5; 7 bases match TRBD1. With the DNA end fitting TRBJ2-7 better, the J assignment may be wrong. Germline CDR1 LGHNT, CDR2 FRNRAP. The CDR3 length is 16 residues. Written as DNA, the CDR3 is TGTGCTAGTGGTACACCTCCAGGGGGATTGGCCTACGAGCAGTACTTC. Translated, it gives CASGTPPGGLAYEQYF.

This chain links TRBV7-9 with TRBJ1-1; TRBD1 agrees at 8 bases. V shed 4 bases, J shed 7 bases, and the junction held 11 bases outside the gene matches. Per germline, CDR1 SEHNR and CDR2 FQNEAQ (reference sequence). The CDR3 totals 15 residues. The CDR3 protein is CASSSGADRGGEAFF. Here the CDR3 DNA reads TGTGCCAGCAGCTCCGGAGCCGACAGGGGTGGTGAAGCTTTCTTT.

The chain employs TRBV2 and TRBJ2-1; a possible D gene is TRBD2 (6 bases). The CDR3 contains 15 residues. Trimming pared 5 bases from V and 5 bases from J, leaving 16 bases between. The germline CDR1 and CDR2 sequences are SNHLY and FYNNEI. In DNA, the CDR3 is TGTGCCAGCAGTCTGCTAGCGAACGACAACAATGAGCAGTTCTTC. Residues: CASSLLANDNNEQFF.

In nucleotides, the CDR3 is TGCGCCAGCAGTGAGAAAAAATTAGGGCCTAATGAGCAGTTCTTC. Translated: CASSEKKLGPNEQFF. V and J are TRBV10-2 and TRBJ2-1, with unresolved D. Germline V gene data show CDR1 as WSHSY and CDR2 as SAAADI. The CDR3 is 15 residues long. V dropped 2 bases and J dropped 7 bases, with 15 bases sitting between them.

J is TRBJ1-1 and V is TRBV6-6; D unresolved. Germline values: CDR1 MNHNY, CDR2 SVGAGI (reference sequence). Between the trimmed V and J ends, which lost 6 bases and 0 bases, there was a span of 8 bases. CDR3 length equals 13 residues. Written as DNA, the CDR3 is TGTGCCAGCAGCCTTCGCTTGAACACTGAAGCTTTCTTT. Its translation: CASSLRLNTEAFF.

The chain couples TRBV7-3 to TRBJ2-1, with TRBD2 matching over 7 bases. The CDR3 runs 17 residues. V lost 2 bases to trimming and J lost 5 bases; unmatched junction nucleotides: 12. Germline CDR1 SGHTA, CDR2 FQGTGA. CDR3 in amino acids: CASSLEDREAPNNEQFF. The CDR3 DNA is TGTGCCAGCAGCTTAGAGGACCGGGAGGCCCCTAACAATGAGCAGTTCTTC.

The chain links TRBV5-1 to TRBJ1-1, with D unresolved. The CDR3 extends over 12 amino acids. Germline V gene data show CDR1 as SGHRS and CDR2 as YFSETQ. V lost 7 bases to trimming and J lost 1 base, with 8 bases between them. The CDR3 DNA sequence: TGCGCCAGCTCGCATGGGAACACTGAAGCTTTCTTT. This encodes CASSHGNTEAFF.

V is TRBV5-1 and J is TRBJ2-1; D unresolved. The CDR3 totals 14 residues. Per the germline V gene, CDR1 is SGHRS and CDR2 is YFSETQ. The V and J ends lost 5 bases and 0 bases respectively, with 9 bases between them. CDR3 sequence (DNA): TGCGCCAGCAGAGTAGAGAGCTCCTACAATGAGCAGTTCTTC. Its translation: CASRVESSYNEQFF. Full variable domain (missing parts from reference TRBV5-1 and TRBJ2-1): KAGVTQTPRYLIKTRGQQVTLSCSPISGHRSVSWYQQTPGQGLQFLFEYFSETQRNKGNFPGRFSGRQFSNSRSEMNVSTLELGDSALYLCASRVESSYNEQFFGPGTRLTVL.

The rearrangement uses TRBV30 and TRBJ1-2; D is perhaps TRBD1 (6 bases). Germline CDR1 GTSNPN, CDR2 SVGIG (reference sequence). This CDR3 has 14 amino acids. The V end was cut by 0 bases, the J end by 1 base, with 9 bases between. The CDR3 nucleotides read TGTGCCTGGAGTGTACTGGGACATAACTATGGCTACACCTTC. Amino acids: CAWSVLGHNYGYTF.

In DNA form, the CDR3 reads TGTGCCAGCAGCTTAGGCAGAGTATATGGCTACACCTTC. Translating gives CASSLGRVYGYTF. V gene TRBV7-9 combines with J gene TRBJ1-2; D call uncertain. Germline loops: CDR1 SEHNR, CDR2 FQNEAQ (reference sequence). The CDR3 contains 13 residues. V was clipped by 1 base and J by 5 bases, with 8 bases between them.

This chain links TRBV27 with TRBJ2-5; no reliable D call. The germline gives CDR1 MNHEY, CDR2 SMNVEV (reference sequence). The CDR3 spans 14 residues. The V gene lost 5 bases and the J gene lost 2 bases, with 12 bases spanning the gap. The CDR3 nucleotides read TGTGCCAGCAGTGGGGTTGGGGTACAAGAGACCCAGTACTTC. Protein product: CASSGVGVQETQYF.

The chain uses TRBV14 and TRBJ2-3; 8 bases agree with TRBD2. V lost 1 base, J lost 2 bases, and 5 bases stayed unmatched. The CDR3 is 16 residues long. The V gene's germline CDR1 is SGHDN and CDR2 FVKESK. CDR3 in DNA: TGTGCCAGCAGCCAAGCGGGAGGGCATCACACAGATACGCAGTATTTT. Translation gives CASSQAGGHHTDTQYF.

The chain is built from TRBV5-4 and TRBJ1-2; D unclear. This CDR3 has 12 residues. Trimming took 4 bases from V and 7 from J, leaving 11 bases between them. From germline, CDR1 is SGHNT and CDR2 YYREEE (reference sequence). The CDR3 reads CASSRYIGGYTF. CDR3 nucleotides: TGTGCCAGCAGCCGATACATAGGTGGCTACACCTTC.

The chain links TRBV6-4 to TRBJ2-1, with TRBD2 as a possible D gene (6 bases). CDR1 is MRHNA, CDR2 SNTAGT, per germline. Deletions cut 4 bases from V and 7 bases from J, with 23 bases between. This CDR3 region has 17 residues. CDR3 bases: TGTGCCAGCAGTGCGAAAGGAGGTGGGACTCCGAGGAATGAGCAGTTCTTC. This gives the protein CASSAKGGGTPRNEQFF.

The genes are TRBV5-5 and TRBJ2-3; D possibly corresponds to TRBD2 (6 bases). Trimming took off 3 bases at V and 2 bases at J, with 13 bases between the two ends. The germline CDR1 and CDR2 sequences are SGHKS and YYEKEE (reference sequence). The CDR3 spans 15 residues. The CDR3, as DNA: TGTGCCAGCAGCTGGAGGGACGGATACACAGATACGCAGTATTTT. It specifies CASSWRDGYTDTQYF.

The genes are TRBV30 and TRBJ1-5; 8 bases agree with TRBD1. Trimming removed 0 bases from V and 4 bases from J; junction bases left unmatched: 8. Germline CDR1 is GTSNPN and CDR2 is SVGIG (reference sequence). The CDR3 runs 16 residues. The CDR3 spells CAWSVPGTGYNQPQHF. In DNA, the CDR3 is TGTGCCTGGAGTGTACCAGGGACAGGCTATAATCAGCCCCAGCATTTT.

The chain recombines TRBV29-1 with TRBJ2-3; 10 nucleotides match TRBD2. CDR3 length: 15 amino acids. Trimming at V came to 0 bases and at J to 4 bases, leaving 4 bases not matched to a gene. Germline loops: CDR1 SQVTM, CDR2 ANQGSEA. The CDR3 is CSVEDPSGSADTQYF. DNA of the CDR3: TGCAGCGTTGAAGACCCTAGCGGGAGTGCAGATACGCAGTATTTT.

The rearrangement links TRBV5-6 to TRBJ2-7, with TRBD1 matching 10 bases. Germline values: CDR1 SGHDT, CDR2 YYEEEE. The V and J ends lost 0 bases and 0 bases, in that order; junction bases with no gene match: 9. The CDR3 runs to 18 residues. Written as DNA, the CDR3 is TGTGCCAGCAGCTTGGTGGTCGGGACAGGGGACCCCTCCTACGAGCAGTACTTC. Protein sequence: CASSLVVGTGDPSYEQYF.

The chain links TRBV30 to TRBJ2-5, with 9 nucleotides matching TRBD1. The CDR3 contains 11 residues. The V gene's germline CDR1 is GTSNPN and CDR2 SVGIG (reference sequence). V trimming: 5 bases; J trimming: 5 bases; junction bases outside the gene matches: 0. As DNA, the CDR3 is TGTGCCTGGGACAGGGGGGAGACCCAGTACTTC. As protein: CAWDRGETQYF.

This rearrangement joins TRBV4-1 to TRBJ2-1; the D is unclear. The CDR3 covers 14 residues. CDR1 MGHRA and CDR2 YSYEKL come from the germline V gene. V was trimmed by 1 base and J by 11 bases, leaving 15 bases between them. This chain's CDR3 is CASSQVGSFDKQFF. In DNA, the CDR3 is TGCGCCAGCAGCCAAGTCGGTAGCTTCGATAAGCAGTTCTTC.

J is TRBJ1-1 and V is TRBV4-1; 10 bases are shared with TRBD1. The J segment lost 9 bases and the V segment lost 1 base, leaving 8 bases of the junction unmatched. Germline lookup yields CDR1 MGHRA and CDR2 YSYEKL. The CDR3 has 15 amino acids. The CDR3 coding sequence is TGCGCCAGCAGCCAAGGAAATTCGGGACAGGGGAAAGCTTTCTTT. This codes for CASSQGNSGQGKAFF.